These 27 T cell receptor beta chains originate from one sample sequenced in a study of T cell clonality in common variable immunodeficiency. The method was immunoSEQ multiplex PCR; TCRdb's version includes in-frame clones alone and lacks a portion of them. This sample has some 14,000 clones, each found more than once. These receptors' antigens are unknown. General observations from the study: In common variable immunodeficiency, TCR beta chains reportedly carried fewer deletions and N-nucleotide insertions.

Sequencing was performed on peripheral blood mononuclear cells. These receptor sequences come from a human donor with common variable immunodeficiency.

CDR3 sequence: CASSLDPSGTYEQYF. CDR3 DNA, as far as it was read: TGCGCCAGCAGCTTGGATCCTAGCGGCACCTACGAG. The V and J genes are TRBV5-1 and TRBJ2-7; TRBD2 agrees at 7 bases. The read halts 3 residues ahead of the CDR3 end, with the missing end drawn from the germline J gene. The CDR3 length is 15 residues. Germline trimming cut 0 bases from V and 2 bases from J; bases unmatched to any gene: 5. Germline V gene sequence: CDR1 SGHRS, CDR2 YFSETQ.

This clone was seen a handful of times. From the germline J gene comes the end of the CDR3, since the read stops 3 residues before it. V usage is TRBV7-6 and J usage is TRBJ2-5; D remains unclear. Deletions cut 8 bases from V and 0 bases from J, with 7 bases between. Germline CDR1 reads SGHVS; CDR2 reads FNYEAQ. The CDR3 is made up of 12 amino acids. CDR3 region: CASAPYQETQYF. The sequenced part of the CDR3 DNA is TGTGCCAGCGCGCCGTACCAAGAGACC. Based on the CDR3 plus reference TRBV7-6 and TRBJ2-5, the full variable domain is GAGVSQSPRYKVTKRGQDVALRCDPISGHVSLYWYRQALGQGPEFLTYFNYEAQQDKSGLPNDRFSAERPEGSISTLTIQRTEQRDSAMYRCASAPYQETQYFGPGTRLLVL.

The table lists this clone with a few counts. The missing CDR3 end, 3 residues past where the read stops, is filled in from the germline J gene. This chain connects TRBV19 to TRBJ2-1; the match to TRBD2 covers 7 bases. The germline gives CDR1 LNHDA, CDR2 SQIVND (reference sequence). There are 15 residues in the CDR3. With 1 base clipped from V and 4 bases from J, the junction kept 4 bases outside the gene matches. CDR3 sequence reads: CASSIASGRYNEQFF. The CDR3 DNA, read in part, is TGTGCCAGTAGTATAGCTAGCGGAAGGTACAATGAG. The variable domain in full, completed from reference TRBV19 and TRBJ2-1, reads DGGITQSPKYLFRKEGQNVTLSCEQNLNHDAMYWYRQDPGQGLRLIYYSQIVNDFQKGDIAEGYSVSREKKESFPLTVTSAQKNPTAFYLCASSIASGRYNEQFFGPGTRLTVL.

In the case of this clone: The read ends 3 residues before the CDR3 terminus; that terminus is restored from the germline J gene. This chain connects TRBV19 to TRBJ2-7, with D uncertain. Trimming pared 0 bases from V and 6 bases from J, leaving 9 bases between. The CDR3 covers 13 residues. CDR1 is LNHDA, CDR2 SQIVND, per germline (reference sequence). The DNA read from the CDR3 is TGTGCCAGTAGTATAGATCGAAGGTCCGAG. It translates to CASSIDRRSE. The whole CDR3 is CASSIDRRSEQYF.

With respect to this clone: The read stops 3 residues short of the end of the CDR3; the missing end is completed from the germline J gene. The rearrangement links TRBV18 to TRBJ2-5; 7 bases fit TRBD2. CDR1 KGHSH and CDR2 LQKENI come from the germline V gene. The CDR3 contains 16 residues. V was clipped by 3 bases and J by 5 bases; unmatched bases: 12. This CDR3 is CASSPGGWGREETQYF. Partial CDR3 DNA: TGTGCCAGCTCACCGGGGGGGTGGGGGAGGGAGGAGACC.

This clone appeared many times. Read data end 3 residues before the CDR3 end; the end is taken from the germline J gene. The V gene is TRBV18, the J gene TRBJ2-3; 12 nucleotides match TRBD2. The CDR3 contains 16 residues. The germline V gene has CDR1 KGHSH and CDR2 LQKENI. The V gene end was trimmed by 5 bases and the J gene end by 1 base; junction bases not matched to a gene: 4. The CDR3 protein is CASSATSGGRTDTQYF. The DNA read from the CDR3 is TGTGCCAGCTCAGCGACTAGCGGGGGACGCACAGATACG.

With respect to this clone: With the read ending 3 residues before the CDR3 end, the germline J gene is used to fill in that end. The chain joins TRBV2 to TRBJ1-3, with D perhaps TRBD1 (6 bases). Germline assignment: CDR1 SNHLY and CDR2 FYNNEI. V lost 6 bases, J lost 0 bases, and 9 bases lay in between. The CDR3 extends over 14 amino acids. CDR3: CASRTGSSGNTIYF. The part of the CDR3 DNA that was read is TGTGCCAGCAGGACAGGAAGCTCTGGAAACACC.

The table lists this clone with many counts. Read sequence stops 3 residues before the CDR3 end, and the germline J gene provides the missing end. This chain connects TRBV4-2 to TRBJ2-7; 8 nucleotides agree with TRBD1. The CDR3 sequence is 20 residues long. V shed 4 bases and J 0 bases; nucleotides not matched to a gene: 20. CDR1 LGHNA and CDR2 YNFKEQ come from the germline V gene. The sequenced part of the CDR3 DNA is TGTGCCAGCAGCCGTCCCGCATCTCCGTCCGCCAGGGGGCCCTCCTACGAG. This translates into CASSRPASPSARGPSYE. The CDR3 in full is CASSRPASPSARGPSYEQYF.

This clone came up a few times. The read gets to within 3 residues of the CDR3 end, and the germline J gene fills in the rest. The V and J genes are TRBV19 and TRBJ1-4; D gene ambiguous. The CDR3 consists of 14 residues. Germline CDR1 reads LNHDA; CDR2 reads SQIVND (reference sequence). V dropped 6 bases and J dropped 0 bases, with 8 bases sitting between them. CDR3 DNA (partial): TGTGCCAGTAGCGCACGGGCAACTAATGAAAAA. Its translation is CASSARATNEK. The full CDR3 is CASSARATNEKLFF.

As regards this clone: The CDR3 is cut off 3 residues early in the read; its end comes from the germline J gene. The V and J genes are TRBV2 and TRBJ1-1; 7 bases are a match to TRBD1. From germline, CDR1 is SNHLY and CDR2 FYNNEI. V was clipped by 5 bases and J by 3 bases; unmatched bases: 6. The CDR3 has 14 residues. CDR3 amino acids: CASSPTGYYTEAFF. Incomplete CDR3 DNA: TGTGCCAGCAGTCCGACAGGGTATTACACTGAA.

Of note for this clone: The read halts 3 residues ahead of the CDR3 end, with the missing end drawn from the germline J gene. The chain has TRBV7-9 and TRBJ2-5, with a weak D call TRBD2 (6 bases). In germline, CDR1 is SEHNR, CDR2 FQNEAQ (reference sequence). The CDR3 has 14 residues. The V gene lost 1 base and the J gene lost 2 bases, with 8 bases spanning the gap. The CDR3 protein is CASSLGGVQETQYF. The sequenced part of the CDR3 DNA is TGTGCCAGCAGCTTAGGGGGGGTACAAGAGACC.

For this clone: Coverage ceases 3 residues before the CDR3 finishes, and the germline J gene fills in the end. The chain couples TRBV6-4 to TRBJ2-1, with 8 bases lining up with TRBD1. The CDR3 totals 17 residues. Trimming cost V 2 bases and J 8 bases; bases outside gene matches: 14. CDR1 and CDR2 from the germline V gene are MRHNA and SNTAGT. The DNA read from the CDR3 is TGTGCCAGCAGTGACCGAGCATACGGGACAGGTGCGTATGAG. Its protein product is CASSDRAYGTGAYE. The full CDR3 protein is CASSDRAYGTGAYEQFF.

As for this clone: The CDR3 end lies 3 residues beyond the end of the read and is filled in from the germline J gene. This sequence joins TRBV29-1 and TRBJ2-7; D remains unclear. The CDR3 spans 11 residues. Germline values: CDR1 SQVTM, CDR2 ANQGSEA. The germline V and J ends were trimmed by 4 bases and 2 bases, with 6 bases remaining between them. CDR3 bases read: TGCAGCGTTGTAACAGCCTACGAG. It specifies CSVVTAYE. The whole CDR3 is CSVVTAYEQYF.

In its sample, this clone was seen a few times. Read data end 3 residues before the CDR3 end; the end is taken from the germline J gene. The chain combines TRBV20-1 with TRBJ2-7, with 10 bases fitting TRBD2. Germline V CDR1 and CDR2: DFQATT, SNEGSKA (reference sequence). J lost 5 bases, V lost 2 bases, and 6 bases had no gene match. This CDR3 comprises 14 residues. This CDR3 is CSARLVAGGHEQYF. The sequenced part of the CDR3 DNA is TGCAGTGCTAGATTGGTAGCGGGAGGCCACGAG.

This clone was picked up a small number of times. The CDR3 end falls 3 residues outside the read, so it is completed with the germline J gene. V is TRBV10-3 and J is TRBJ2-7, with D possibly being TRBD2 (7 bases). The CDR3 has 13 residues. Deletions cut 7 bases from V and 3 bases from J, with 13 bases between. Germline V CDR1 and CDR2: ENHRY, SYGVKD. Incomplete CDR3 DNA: TGTGCCATCAAAGAGGGGGGGTTCTACGAG. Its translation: CAIKEGGFYE. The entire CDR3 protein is CAIKEGGFYEQYF.

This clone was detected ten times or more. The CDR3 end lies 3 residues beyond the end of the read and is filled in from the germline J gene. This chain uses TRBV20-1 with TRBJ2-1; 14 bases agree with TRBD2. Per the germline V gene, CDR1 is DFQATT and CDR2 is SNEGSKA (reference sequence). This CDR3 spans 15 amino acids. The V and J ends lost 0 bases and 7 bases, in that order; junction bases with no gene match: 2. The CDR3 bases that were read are TGCAGTGCTAGAGATGGGACTAGCGGGAGTAATGAG. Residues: CSARDGTSGSNE. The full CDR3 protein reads CSARDGTSGSNEQFF.

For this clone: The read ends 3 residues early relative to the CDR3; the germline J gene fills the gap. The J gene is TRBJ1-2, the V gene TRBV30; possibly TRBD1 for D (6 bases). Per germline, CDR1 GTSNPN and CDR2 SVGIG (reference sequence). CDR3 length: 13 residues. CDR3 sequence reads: CAWSVSGGRGYTF. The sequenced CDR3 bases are TGTGCCTGGAGTGTAAGCGGGGGCCGGGGC. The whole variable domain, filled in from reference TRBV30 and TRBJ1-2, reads SQTIHQWPATLVQPVGSPLSLECTVEGTSNPNLYWYRQAAGRGLQLLFYSVGIGQISSEVPQNLSASRPQDRQFILSSKKLLLSDSGFYLCAWSVSGGRGYTFGSGTRLTVV.

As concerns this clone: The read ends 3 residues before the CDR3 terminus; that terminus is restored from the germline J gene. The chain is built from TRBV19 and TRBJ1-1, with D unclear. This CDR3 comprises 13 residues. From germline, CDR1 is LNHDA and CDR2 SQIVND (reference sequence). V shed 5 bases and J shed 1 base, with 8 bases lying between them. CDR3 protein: CASSRQENTEAFF. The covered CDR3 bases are TGTGCCAGTAGTCGGCAGGAGAACACTGAA.

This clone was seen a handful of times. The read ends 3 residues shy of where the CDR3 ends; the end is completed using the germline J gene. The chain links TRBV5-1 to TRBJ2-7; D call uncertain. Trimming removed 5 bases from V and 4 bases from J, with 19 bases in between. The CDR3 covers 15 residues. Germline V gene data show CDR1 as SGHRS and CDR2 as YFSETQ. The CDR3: CASRGVESDGYEQYF. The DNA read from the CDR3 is TGCGCCAGCAGGGGTGTGGAATCAGACGGGTACGAG.

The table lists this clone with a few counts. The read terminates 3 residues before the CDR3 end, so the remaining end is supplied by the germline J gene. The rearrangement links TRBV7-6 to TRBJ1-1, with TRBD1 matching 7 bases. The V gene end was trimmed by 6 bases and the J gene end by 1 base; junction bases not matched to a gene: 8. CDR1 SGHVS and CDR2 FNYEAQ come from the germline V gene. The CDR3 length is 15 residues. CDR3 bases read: TGTGCCAGCAGTTACACAGGGGCTAAGAACACTGAA. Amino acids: CASSYTGAKNTE. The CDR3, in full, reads CASSYTGAKNTEAFF.

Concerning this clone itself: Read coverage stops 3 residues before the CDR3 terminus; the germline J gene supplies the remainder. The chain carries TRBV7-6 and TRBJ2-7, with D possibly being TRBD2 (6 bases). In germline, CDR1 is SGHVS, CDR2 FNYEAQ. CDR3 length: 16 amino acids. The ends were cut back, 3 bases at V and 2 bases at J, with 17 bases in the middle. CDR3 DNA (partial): TGTGCCAGCAGCTTGGAGCCGGAGGGACTGACCTACGAG. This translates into CASSLEPEGLTYE. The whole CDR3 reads CASSLEPEGLTYEQYF.

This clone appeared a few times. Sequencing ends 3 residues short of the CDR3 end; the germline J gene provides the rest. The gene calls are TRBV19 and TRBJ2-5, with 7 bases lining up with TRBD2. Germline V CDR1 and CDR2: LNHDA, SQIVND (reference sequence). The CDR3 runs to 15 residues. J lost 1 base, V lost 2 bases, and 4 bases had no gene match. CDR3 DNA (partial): TGTGCCAGTAGTATAATGGCGGGAGCCCAAGAGACC. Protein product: CASSIMAGAQET. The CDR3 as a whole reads CASSIMAGAQETQYF. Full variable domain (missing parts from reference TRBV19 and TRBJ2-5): DGGITQSPKYLFRKEGQNVTLSCEQNLNHDAMYWYRQDPGQGLRLIYYSQIVNDFQKGDIAEGYSVSREKKESFPLTVTSAQKNPTAFYLCASSIMAGAQETQYFGPGTRLLVL.

CDR3 sequence reads: CAWSVHGSRTGYTF. CDR3 DNA (partial): TGTGCCTGGAGTGTACACGGCAGTAGGACAGGC. The rearrangement uses TRBV30 and TRBJ1-2, with D possibly matching TRBD1 (5 bases). The read gets to within 3 residues of the CDR3 end, and the germline J gene fills in the rest. Per germline, CDR1 GTSNPN and CDR2 SVGIG (reference sequence). The CDR3 has 14 amino acids. Drawing the rest from reference TRBV30 and TRBJ1-2, the complete variable domain is SQTIHQWPATLVQPVGSPLSLECTVEGTSNPNLYWYRQAAGRGLQLLFYSVGIGQISSEVPQNLSASRPQDRQFILSSKKLLLSDSGFYLCAWSVHGSRTGYTFGSGTRLTVV.

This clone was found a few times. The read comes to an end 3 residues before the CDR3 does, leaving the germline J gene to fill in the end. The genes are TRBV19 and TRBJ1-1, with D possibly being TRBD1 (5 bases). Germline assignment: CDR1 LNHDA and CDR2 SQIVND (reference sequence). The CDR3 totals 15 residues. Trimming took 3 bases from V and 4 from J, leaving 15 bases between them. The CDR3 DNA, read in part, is TGTGCCAGTAGTATCTGGCCCGGGGGGATCACTGAA. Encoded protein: CASSIWPGGITE. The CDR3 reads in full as CASSIWPGGITEAFF.

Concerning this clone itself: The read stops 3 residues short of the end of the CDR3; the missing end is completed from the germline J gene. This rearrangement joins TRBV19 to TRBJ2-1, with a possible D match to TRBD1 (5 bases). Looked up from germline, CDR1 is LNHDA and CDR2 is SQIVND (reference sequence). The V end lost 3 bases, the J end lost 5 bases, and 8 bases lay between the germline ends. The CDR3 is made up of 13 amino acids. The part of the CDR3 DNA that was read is TGTGCCAGTAGTATGAACAGGAACAATGAG. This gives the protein CASSMNRNNE. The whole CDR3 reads CASSMNRNNEQFF. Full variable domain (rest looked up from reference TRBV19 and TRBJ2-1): DGGITQSPKYLFRKEGQNVTLSCEQNLNHDAMYWYRQDPGQGLRLIYYSQIVNDFQKGDIAEGYSVSREKKESFPLTVTSAQKNPTAFYLCASSMNRNNEQFFGPGTRLTVL.

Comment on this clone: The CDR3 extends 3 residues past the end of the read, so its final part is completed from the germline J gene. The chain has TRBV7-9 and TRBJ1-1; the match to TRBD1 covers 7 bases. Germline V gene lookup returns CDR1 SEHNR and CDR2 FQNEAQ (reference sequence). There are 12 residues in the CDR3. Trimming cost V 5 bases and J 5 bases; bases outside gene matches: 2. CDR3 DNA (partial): TGTGCCAGCAGCATGACAGGGACTGAA. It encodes CASSMTGTE. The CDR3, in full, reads CASSMTGTEAFF.

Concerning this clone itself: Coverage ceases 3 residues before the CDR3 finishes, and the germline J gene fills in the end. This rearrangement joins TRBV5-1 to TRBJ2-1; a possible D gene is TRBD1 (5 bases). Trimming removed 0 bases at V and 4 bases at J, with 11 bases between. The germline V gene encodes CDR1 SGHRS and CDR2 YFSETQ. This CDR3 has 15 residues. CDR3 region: CASSLAGYGYNEQFF. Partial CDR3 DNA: TGCGCCAGCAGCTTGGCAGGGTACGGGTACAATGAG.